The 17 T cell receptor beta chains below come from one sample, sequenced in a study of T cell repertoires in cytomegalovirus infection. The antigens for these receptors are not known. MiXCR was run by TCRdb on the reads, yielding one entry per CDR3 protein. The repertoire holds around 710,000 distinct CDR3 sequences, with roughly 28% as singletons. The material was cultured CD8+ T cells from PBMCs, obtained from culture after CMV antigen stimulation. Source of these receptors: a human donor in good health (CMV status not recorded). Some clones in this sample may be carry-over from other donors' samples.

The sample holds a few counts of this clonotype. The chain combines TRBV7-2 with TRBJ2-3, with a possible D match to TRBD1 (6 bases). Germline V CDR1 and CDR2: SGHTA, FQGNSA. There are 13 residues in the CDR3. V was shortened by 5 bases and J by 10 bases, with 16 bases between the two germline ends. In nucleotides, the CDR3 is TGTGCCAGCAGCCGGGTGACAGGTCAGGCGCAGTATTTT. This codes for CASSRVTGQAQYF.

The chain couples TRBV20-1 to TRBJ2-1, with D possibly called TRBD1 or TRBD2 (5 bases each). This CDR3 is built from 13 residues. CDR1 is DFQATT and CDR2 is SNEGSKA in the germline V gene (reference sequence). Trimming stripped 6 bases from V and 6 bases from J, with 15 bases between. CDR3 nucleotides: TGCAGTGCCTGGGACCCGAGGAGCAATGAGCAGTTCTTC. This sequence encodes CSAWDPRSNEQFF.

This clonotype was found once. The rearrangement uses TRBV28 and TRBJ2-3; 7 bases match TRBD1. V was pared by 6 bases and J by 4 bases, with 7 bases of the junction left unmatched. CDR3 length: 14 amino acids. Looked up from germline, CDR1 is MDHEN and CDR2 is SYDVKM. DNA of the CDR3: TGTGCCAGCAGATACAGGGGATGGGCAGATACGCAGTATTTT. It specifies CASRYRGWADTQYF.

This clonotype was counted between two and nine times. J is TRBJ1-3 and V is TRBV6-6; no reliable D call. V gave up 1 base and J gave up 3 bases, with 4 bases separating them. This CDR3 has 13 amino acids. The V gene's germline CDR1 is MNHNY and CDR2 SVGAGI (reference sequence). CDR3 sequence: CASSYLVGNTIYF. The CDR3 DNA sequence: TGTGCCAGCAGTTACTTGGTTGGAAACACCATATATTTT.

This clonotype has only a few counts. This chain joins TRBV6-1 and TRBJ2-1; D tentatively reads TRBD1 or TRBD2 (5 bases each). CDR1 is MNHNS, CDR2 SASEGT, per germline. The CDR3 contains 16 residues. Trimming pared 3 bases from V and 0 bases from J, leaving 12 bases between. DNA of the CDR3: TGTGCCAGCAGTGATCCCAGGGAGAGCTCCTACAATGAGCAGTTCTTC. Translating it yields CASSDPRESSYNEQFF.

This clonotype was seen more than once but under ten times. V gene TRBV20-1 combines with J gene TRBJ2-1, with a tentative D call TRBD2 (6 bases). CDR1 DFQATT and CDR2 SNEGSKA come from the germline V gene (reference sequence). The CDR3 sequence is 13 residues long. Trimming left V 5 bases short and J 8 bases short, with 16 bases between. CDR3 sequence: CSAQNAEGDEQFF. Here the CDR3 DNA reads TGCAGTGCTCAAAACGCGGAGGGAGATGAGCAGTTCTTC.

The chain uses TRBV29-1 and TRBJ1-6; 8 bases are shared with TRBD1. V lost 7 bases and J lost 5; bases outside the gene matches: 1. Germline V CDR1 and CDR2: SQVTM, ANQGSEA. This CDR3 spans 12 amino acids. The chain's CDR3 is CSAGQDNSPLHF. As DNA, the CDR3 is TGCAGCGCGGGACAGGATAATTCACCCCTCCACTTT.

This clonotype was recorded many times. The V gene is TRBV7-6, the J gene TRBJ1-1; D gene unclear. Looked up from germline, CDR1 is SGHVS and CDR2 is FNYEAQ. The CDR3 has 14 amino acids. V dropped 5 bases and J dropped 4 bases, with 14 bases sitting between them. The CDR3 is CASSPHFNGTEAFF. The CDR3 nucleotides are TGTGCCAGCAGCCCCCATTTCAATGGCACTGAAGCTTTCTTT.

This clonotype has a handful of counts. V usage is TRBV7-2 and J usage is TRBJ2-7; a weak D match, TRBD1 (6 bases). The CDR3 is 14 amino acids. Germline V lookup: CDR1 SGHTA, CDR2 FQGNSA. The V and J ends lost 5 bases and 2 bases respectively, with 13 bases between them. CDR3 DNA: TGTGCCAGCAGCCATCAGGGGTCGGCCTACGAGCAGTACTTC. Its protein is CASSHQGSAYEQYF.

A few counts support this clonotype. The chain uses TRBV7-8 and TRBJ1-4, with TRBD1 as a possible D gene (5 bases). The CDR3 has 12 amino acids. Germline V gene sequence: CDR1 SGHVS, CDR2 FQNEAQ. The germline V and J ends were trimmed by 6 bases and 11 bases, with 13 bases remaining between them. The CDR3 sequence is CASRSAGRKLFF. The CDR3 nucleotides read TGTGCCAGCAGGTCCGCAGGGCGGAAACTGTTTTTT.

The rearrangement links TRBV12-3 or TRBV12-4 to TRBJ1-6, with a weak D call TRBD1 (6 bases). Deletions cut 3 bases from V and 0 bases from J, with 15 bases between. The CDR3 extends over 18 amino acids. CDR3 loop: CASSFHTGPDSYNSPLHF. In DNA, the CDR3 is TGTGCCAGCAGTTTTCATACAGGGCCAGACTCCTATAATTCACCCCTCCACTTT.

The genes are TRBV7-8 and TRBJ1-2, with 8 nucleotides matching TRBD1. Germline V CDR1 and CDR2: SGHVS, FQNEAQ. This CDR3 contains 15 residues. Trimming at V came to 1 base and at J to 8 bases, leaving 9 bases not matched to a gene. CDR3 protein: CASSLGQGAPEGYTF. The CDR3 DNA reads as TGTGCCAGCAGCTTAGGGCAGGGGGCGCCTGAAGGCTACACCTTC. The full variable domain, with the rest looked up from reference TRBV7-8 and TRBJ1-2, is GAGVSQSPRYKVAKRGQDVALRCDPISGHVSLFWYQQALGQGPEFLTYFQNEAQLDKSGLPSDRFFAERPEGSVSTLKIQRTQQEDSAVYLCASSLGQGAPEGYTFGSGTRLTVV.

This sequence joins TRBV24-1 and TRBJ1-1, with D hard to call. Germline CDR1 and CDR2: KGHDR and SFDVKD. CDR3 length equals 12 residues. Trimming removed 3 bases at V and 10 bases at J, with 11 bases between. The CDR3 protein is CATSDPLDRAFF. CDR3 nucleotide sequence: TGTGCCACCAGTGATCCGCTAGATAGAGCTTTCTTT.

The chain carries TRBV12-3 or TRBV12-4 and TRBJ2-1; tentatively, D is TRBD2 (6 bases). The CDR3 is 14 residues long. V lost 6 bases, J lost 8 bases, and 17 bases lay in between. CDR3: CASSRLVFGDEQFF. For the CDR3, the DNA is TGTGCCAGCAGCAGACTAGTCTTCGGCGATGAGCAGTTCTTC.

V usage is TRBV19 and J usage is TRBJ2-4; TRBD1 might be the D (6 bases). Between the trimmed V and J ends, which lost 6 bases and 0 bases, there was a span of 12 bases. This CDR3 region has 15 residues. CDR1 is LNHDA and CDR2 is SQIVND in the germline V gene (reference sequence). CDR3 sequence (DNA): TGTGCCAGTAGCGACCTCAGGGGAGCCAAAAACATTCAGTACTTC. This codes for CASSDLRGAKNIQYF.

This clonotype was seen only a few times. The chain uses TRBV11-2 and TRBJ2-1; 15 bases map to TRBD2. There are 14 residues in the CDR3. CDR1 and CDR2 from the germline V gene are SGHAT and FQNNGV. V dropped 6 bases and J dropped 9; count of bases not matched to a gene: 3. Here the CDR3 reads CASRPGLAGGEQFF. In DNA, the CDR3 is TGTGCCAGCAGACCGGGACTAGCGGGGGGTGAGCAGTTCTTC.

This clonotype turned up a few times. This rearrangement joins TRBV10-3 to TRBJ1-1, with D possibly matching TRBD1 (5 bases). Germline-derived CDR1 and CDR2 are ENHRY and SYGVKD. This CDR3 is built from 15 residues. V dropped 0 bases and J dropped 0 bases, with 8 bases sitting between them. The CDR3 DNA reads as TGTGCCATCAGTGAGTCGGGACGTCTGAACACTGAAGCTTTCTTT. Translation: CAISESGRLNTEAFF.